This T cell receptor (beta chain) appears in the sequencing data of a study of control samples from healthy donors and cancer patients (TCRdb year 2020). In the case of this clone: Its antigen is still unknown. Base qualities are not provided; no much larger clone lies one nucleotide away.

Via the germline V gene (reference sequence), CDR1 is LNHDA and CDR2 SQIVND. The CDR3 sequence holds 13 residues, the cysteine and phenylalanine included. Solely the CDR3 DNA is kept, with 39 bases framed from the first base. Relative to germline, V is 4 bases shorter and J is 7 bases shorter, with 13 bases between their ends. The protocol used for the library was the immunoSEQ multiplex PCR assay. Drawn from immuneACCESS, this table holds only the in-frame rearrangements with V and J called that TCRdb kept. Clones are partly lost; checked studies trace under half to an unresolved V gene and leave the rest unexplained. The sample contains over 200,000 clones, approximately 80% of them found a single time. The biggest ten clones account for roughly 13% of the sample.

The receptor comes from a woman aged 60-75 years with lung cancer. Sequenced: PBMCs. The sequence links TRBV19 to TRBJ1-2; perhaps TRBD1 is the D gene, with 5 bases matching. CDR3 protein: CASSTGEAGGYTF. The DNA sequence is as follows: TGTGCCAGTAGTACGGGGGAAGCGGGTGGCTACACCTTC. The entire variable domain, with the stretches around the CDR3 drawn from the reference TRBV19 and TRBJ1-2 proteins, is DGGITQSPKYLFRKEGQNVTLSCEQNLNHDAMYWYRQDPGQGLRLIYYSQIVNDFQKGDIAEGYSVSREKKESFPLTVTSAQKNPTAFYLCASSTGEAGGYTFGSGTRLTVV.